A single sample gave rise to the 30 T cell receptor beta chains below, sequenced in a study of patients and donors after allogeneic stem cell transplantation. TCRdb redid the calling of the RT-PCR reads with MiXCR, one entry per CDR3 protein. The sample consists of roughly 230,000 distinct CDR3 sequences, 13% to 15% of them appearing once. Specimen: blood, either unsorted or a sorted T cell fraction (not recorded which). These receptors all stem from a human donor who was either an allogeneic HSCT recipient or a stem cell or donor lymphocyte infusion donor (not recorded which). It is not recorded whose cells these are; they may come from a transplant donor.

The chain has TRBV12-3 or TRBV12-4 and TRBJ1-1; 10 bases fit TRBD1. With 6 bases clipped from V and 3 bases from J, the junction kept 4 bases outside the gene matches. The CDR3 covers 14 residues. CDR3 in DNA: TGTGCCAGCAGGCCGGACAGGGGGGACACTGAAGCTTTCTTT. Amino acids: CASRPDRGDTEAFF.

This clonotype has at least ten counts. The chain has TRBV11-2 and TRBJ2-3; 16 nucleotides agree with TRBD2. There are 17 residues in the CDR3. The V and J ends lost 5 bases and 5 bases, in that order; junction bases with no gene match: 7. Germline V gene data show CDR1 as SGHAT and CDR2 as FQNNGV. The chain's CDR3 is CASSPGTSGGARDTQYF. The CDR3 DNA follows: TGTGCCAGCAGCCCCGGGACTAGCGGGGGGGCCAGAGATACGCAGTATTTT.

This clonotype has only a few counts. This chain joins TRBV5-6 and TRBJ1-6, with a possible D match to TRBD1 (5 bases). V lost 0 bases to trimming and J lost 8 bases, with 12 bases between them. The CDR3 runs 15 residues. Germline assignment: CDR1 SGHDT and CDR2 YYEEEE. This CDR3 is CASSLVGLEHSPLHF. CDR3 nucleotides: TGTGCCAGCAGCTTGGTGGGGCTTGAGCATTCACCCCTCCACTTT.

This clonotype showed up just a few times. CDR3 amino acids: CASTSTGQAEETQYF. CDR3 bases: TGTGCCAGCACCTCGACCGGACAGGCCGAAGAGACCCAGTACTTC. This rearrangement joins TRBV6-1 to TRBJ2-5; 7 bases agree with TRBD1. This CDR3 spans 15 amino acids. The germline V gene encodes CDR1 MNHNS and CDR2 SASEGT. Germline trimming cut 7 bases from V and 3 bases from J; bases unmatched to any gene: 11.

This clonotype was picked up a small number of times. The genes are TRBV7-2 and TRBJ2-2; TRBD2 aligns across 8 bases. Trimming cost V 2 bases and J 6 bases; bases outside gene matches: 11. Per the germline V gene, CDR1 is SGHTA and CDR2 is FQGNSA. The CDR3 extends over 17 amino acids. In nucleotides, the CDR3 is TGTGCCAGCAGCTTAAGTTTCGGGACTAGAGTCGCCGGGGAGCTGTTTTTT. It encodes CASSLSFGTRVAGELFF.

The gene calls are TRBV18 and TRBJ2-7; 12 bases agree with TRBD2. The CDR3 extends over 13 amino acids. After removal of 6 bases from V and 7 bases from J, the junction contained 4 bases not matched to a gene. CDR1 KGHSH and CDR2 LQKENI come from the germline V gene. The CDR3 DNA follows: TGTGCCAGCTCCCTAGGGACTAGCGGGGAGCAGTACTTC. As protein: CASSLGTSGEQYF.

This clonotype was counted ten times or more. The chain joins TRBV3-1 to TRBJ1-1; D gene unclear. The V end lost 5 bases, the J end lost 0 bases, and 7 bases lay between the germline ends. Germline V gene lookup returns CDR1 LGHDT and CDR2 YNNKEL (reference sequence). The length of the CDR3 is 13 residues. The CDR3 sequence is CASSKDMNTEAFF. DNA for the CDR3: TGTGCCAGCAGCAAGGATATGAACACTGAAGCTTTCTTT.

The V gene is TRBV24-1, the J gene TRBJ2-1; maybe TRBD2 (6 bases). Per the germline V gene, CDR1 is KGHDR and CDR2 is SFDVKD. There are 15 residues in the CDR3. V was shortened by 6 bases and J by 0 bases, with 11 bases between the two germline ends. The chain's CDR3 is CATSRDGSSYNEQFF. The CDR3 nucleotides are TGTGCCACCAGTAGAGACGGGAGCTCCTACAATGAGCAGTTCTTC.

In its sample, this clonotype was seen many times. V gene TRBV24-1 combines with J gene TRBJ2-3; 7 nucleotides line up with TRBD2. Trimming took 9 bases from V and 5 from J; bases not matched to a gene: 19. This CDR3 spans 17 amino acids. Germline lookup yields CDR1 KGHDR and CDR2 SFDVKD. CDR3 in amino acids: CATVGRVGGSLVDTQYF. The CDR3 coding sequence is TGTGCCACCGTGGGGCGCGTTGGCGGGAGCCTCGTAGATACGCAGTATTTT.

CDR3: CSARDQSYTEAFF. In DNA, the CDR3 is TGCAGTGCTAGAGACCAATCTTACACTGAAGCTTTCTTT. The chain uses TRBV20-1 and TRBJ1-1; the D is unclear. V was pared by 0 bases and J by 3 bases, with 8 bases between. From germline, CDR1 is DFQATT and CDR2 SNEGSKA (reference sequence). This CDR3 has 13 residues.

This clonotype was recorded many times. The CDR3 loop is CASHPQGPVNTEAFF. The DNA of the CDR3 is TGTGCCAGCCACCCTCAGGGGCCCGTTAACACTGAAGCTTTCTTT. The chain combines TRBV7-9 with TRBJ1-1; D possibly corresponds to TRBD1 (6 bases). V was trimmed by 8 bases and J by 2 bases, leaving 18 bases between them. Per the germline V gene, CDR1 is SEHNR and CDR2 is FQNEAQ (reference sequence). The CDR3 is made up of 15 amino acids.

This clonotype was counted at least ten times. The V and J genes are TRBV19 and TRBJ1-2; D gene uncertain. CDR1 and CDR2 (germline): LNHDA, SQIVND (reference sequence). The CDR3 has 12 amino acids. Trimming took 2 bases from V and 5 from J, leaving 6 bases between them. This chain's CDR3 is CASSISVYGYTF. CDR3 DNA: TGTGCCAGTAGTATAAGTGTTTATGGCTACACCTTC.

This clonotype occurred a few times. The J gene is TRBJ2-3, the V gene TRBV4-3, with D perhaps matching TRBD2 (6 bases). Trimming removed 1 base at V and 3 bases at J, with 14 bases between. Germline V gene lookup returns CDR1 LGHNA and CDR2 YSLEER. The CDR3 length is 16 residues. The CDR3 DNA reads as TGCGCCAGCAGCCAAGGTCAGCGGGTTGGAACAGATACGCAGTATTTT. It translates to CASSQGQRVGTDTQYF.

The gene calls are TRBV7-8 and TRBJ1-2; 7 bases align to TRBD1. The germline gives CDR1 SGHVS, CDR2 FQNEAQ. V lost 0 bases and J lost 7; bases outside the gene matches: 5. CDR3 size: 14 residues. In nucleotides, the CDR3 is TGTGCCAGCAGCTTAGCCGACCACAGGGGTGGCTACACCTTC. It encodes CASSLADHRGGYTF.

This clonotype has ten or more counts. The chain is built from TRBV7-3 and TRBJ2-4; 8 bases fit TRBD1. The CDR3 length is 16 residues. The germline V gene has CDR1 SGHTA and CDR2 FQGTGA. J gave up 6 bases and V 6 bases, and 13 bases lay outside the gene matches. This CDR3 reads CASSNGTGSARNIQYF. The CDR3 DNA reads as TGTGCCAGCAGTAACGGGACAGGCTCGGCGAGAAACATTCAGTACTTC.

The chain has TRBV3-1 and TRBJ2-7; no definite D call. The CDR3 sequence is 14 residues long. Germline lookup yields CDR1 LGHDT and CDR2 YNNKEL (reference sequence). Trimming took 0 bases from V and 4 from J, leaving 10 bases between them. CDR3 residues: CASSQDRVGYEQYF. In DNA form, the CDR3 reads TGTGCCAGCAGCCAAGACCGGGTCGGGTACGAGCAGTACTTC.

DNA of the CDR3: TGTGCCAGCAGAAAAAGTAGGGAAGCTTTCTTT. It codes for CASRKSREAFF. The chain joins TRBV7-2 to TRBJ1-1; unclear D gene. CDR1 is SGHTA, CDR2 FQGNSA, per germline. V lost 6 bases, J lost 8 bases, and 10 bases lay in between. The CDR3 covers 11 residues.

At least ten counts were recorded for this clonotype. V gene TRBV29-1 combines with J gene TRBJ2-5; D may be TRBD2 (6 bases). CDR1 is SQVTM, CDR2 ANQGSEA, per germline. The V and J ends lost 4 bases and 1 base respectively, with 13 bases between them. This CDR3 is 14 amino acids long. CDR3 sequence: CSVVPAGFQETQYF. CDR3 bases: TGCAGCGTTGTACCCGCGGGATTCCAAGAGACCCAGTACTTC.

About this clonotype itself: Mismatch with germline at one junction end may stem from a read error. The chain links TRBV7-3 to TRBJ2-5; the match to TRBD2 covers 7 bases. This CDR3 region has 13 residues. Germline V gene sequence: CDR1 SGHTA, CDR2 FQGTGA. CDR3 sequence (DNA): TGTGCCAGCAGCTTCACGGGGGGAGAGAACCAGTACTTC. It specifies CASSFTGGENQYF.

This clonotype was detected only a few times. The V gene is TRBV5-1, the J gene TRBJ1-2; 9 nucleotides agree with TRBD1. V trimming: 4 bases; J trimming: 4 bases; junction bases outside the gene matches: 8. Germline CDR1 SGHRS, CDR2 YFSETQ. CDR3 length: 15 amino acids. Here the CDR3 reads CASSPGTGRTYGYTF. The DNA for the CDR3 is TGCGCCAGCAGCCCAGGGACAGGGCGGACCTATGGCTACACCTTC.

This chain links TRBV12-3 or TRBV12-4 with TRBJ2-5; D gene ambiguous. CDR3 length: 16 amino acids. Between the trimmed V and J ends, which lost 2 bases and 0 bases, there was a span of 13 bases. CDR3 residues: CASSLFRGDYQETQYF. CDR3 nucleotides: TGTGCCAGCAGTTTATTTCGTGGAGACTACCAAGAGACCCAGTACTTC.

This clonotype was observed a few times. CDR3 sequence reads: CASSLVVPGQVTNEKLFF. The CDR3 DNA sequence: TGCGCCAGCAGCTTGGTAGTCCCGGGACAGGTTACTAATGAAAAACTGTTTTTT. This chain uses TRBV5-1 with TRBJ1-4; 8 positions match TRBD1. Germline V gene lookup returns CDR1 SGHRS and CDR2 YFSETQ. The CDR3 contains 18 residues. The trim removed 0 bases at V and 2 bases at J, leaving 9 bases unmatched.

The chain employs TRBV5-1 and TRBJ2-3; D is undetermined. This CDR3 has 15 amino acids. Germline assignment: CDR1 SGHRS and CDR2 YFSETQ. V was trimmed by 0 bases and J by 4 bases, leaving 12 bases between them. CDR3 coding DNA: TGCGCCAGCAGCTTGGCGGGCGGAATGGCAGATACGCAGTATTTT. Amino acids: CASSLAGGMADTQYF.

This clonotype was detected ten times or more. V gene TRBV5-1 combines with J gene TRBJ1-2; D unclear. Trimming cost V 3 bases and J 3 bases, with 18 bases left between them. Germline V gives CDR1 SGHRS, CDR2 YFSETQ. This CDR3 contains 16 residues. In DNA, the CDR3 is TGCGCCAGCAGCTCGGATCCAGGAGGTGGCGACTATGGCTACACCTTC. Protein product: CASSSDPGGGDYGYTF.

The chain recombines TRBV27 with TRBJ1-5; 7 nucleotides match TRBD1. Germline assignment: CDR1 MNHEY and CDR2 SMNVEV (reference sequence). This CDR3 is built from 19 residues. The trim removed 0 bases at V and 3 bases at J, leaving 14 bases unmatched. CDR3 DNA: TGTGCCAGCAGTTTATCCTTTCGACCTGGGACAGCCTCCAATCAGCCCCAGCATTTT. This codes for CASSLSFRPGTASNQPQHF.

This clonotype was recorded a few times. The chain has TRBV12-3 or TRBV12-4 and TRBJ2-3; the D is unclear. This CDR3 is built from 13 residues. Trimming removed 7 bases from V and 2 bases from J, with 10 bases in between. The CDR3 DNA reads as TGTGCCAGCAAGATGGTTTCCACAGATACGCAGTATTTT. It encodes CASKMVSTDTQYF.

This clonotype was seen a single time. The V call is TRBV19, the J call TRBJ2-3; D uncertain. This CDR3 has 13 amino acids. CDR1 is LNHDA, CDR2 SQIVND, per germline (reference sequence). Trimming shortened V by 2 bases and J by 6 bases, and 9 bases separated the two germline ends. The CDR3 is CASSIPARDTQYF. CDR3 coding DNA: TGTGCCAGTAGTATACCCGCACGCGATACGCAGTATTTT.

This clonotype appeared a few times. The chain carries TRBV12-3 or TRBV12-4 and TRBJ2-5, with TRBD2 identical over 10 bases. CDR3 length equals 13 residues. Unmatched junction bases numbered 2, after V lost 6 bases and J lost 4 bases. CDR3 sequence: CASSRLAGETQYF. CDR3 nucleotides: TGTGCCAGCAGCCGACTAGCGGGAGAGACCCAGTACTTC.

The chain joins TRBV20-1 to TRBJ1-3; 7 bases agree with TRBD1. The CDR3 has 16 residues. V lost 5 bases, J lost 2 bases, and 12 bases stayed unmatched. Germline assignment: CDR1 DFQATT and CDR2 SNEGSKA (reference sequence). CDR3 nucleotides: TGCAGTGCTGAACAGGGGCGGAATCTACCTGGAAACACCATATATTTT. Encoded protein: CSAEQGRNLPGNTIYF.

This clonotype was counted a few times. The chain joins TRBV5-5 to TRBJ2-3; no clear D. CDR3 length equals 16 residues. V lost 0 bases and J lost 0, with 11 bases in between. Germline CDR1 reads SGHKS; CDR2 reads YYEKEE (reference sequence). In DNA form, the CDR3 reads TGTGCCAGCAGCTTGGCGTCTCACGCTAGCACAGATACGCAGTATTTT. Encoded protein: CASSLASHASTDTQYF.